These 18 T cell receptor beta chains were all obtained from the same sample, sequenced in a study of blood T cell repertoires in COVID-19. Sequencing used immunoSEQ multiplex PCR; TCRdb keeps in-frame clones, though not all of them. This sample yields about 200,000 clones, of which nearly 90% are seen a single time; less than 4% belongs to the top ten. Sample: PBMCs or T cells enriched from blood (not recorded which). These receptors were taken from a woman aged 30 to 39 with acute COVID-19.

This sequence joins TRBV5-1 and TRBJ1-4; no clear D gene. The length of the CDR3 is 14 residues. V dropped 0 bases and J dropped 5 bases, with 8 bases sitting between them. Germline V CDR1 and CDR2: SGHRS, YFSETQ. The DNA of the CDR3 is TGCGCCAGCAGCTTGGCAGGCCGCAATGAAAAACTGTTTTTT. It codes for CASSLAGRNEKLFF.

This chain uses TRBV9 with TRBJ2-1; TRBD1 aligns across 8 bases. The CDR3 has 15 residues. V trimming: 0 bases; J trimming: 6 bases; junction bases outside the gene matches: 5. The germline CDR1 and CDR2 sequences are SGDLS and YYNGEE. The CDR3 DNA reads as TGTGCCAGCAGCGTAGATGACAGGGGTGGCAATGAGCAGTTCTTC. It is translated as CASSVDDRGGNEQFF.

This clone occurred many times. The CDR3 here is CASSLGLLSEQYF. CDR3 bases: TGTGCCAGCAGCCTCGGACTCTTGAGCGAGCAGTACTTC. The chain joins TRBV16 to TRBJ2-7; a possible D gene is TRBD2 (5 bases). The V end lost 4 bases, the J end lost 6 bases, and 13 bases lay between the germline ends. Germline V gene lookup returns CDR1 KGHSY and CDR2 FQNENV. The CDR3 is 13 amino acids.

The chain employs TRBV14 and TRBJ2-1, with 8 bases matching TRBD2. The J segment lost 6 bases and the V segment lost 5 bases, leaving 9 bases of the junction unmatched. The CDR3 has 15 amino acids. From germline, CDR1 is SGHDN and CDR2 FVKESK. The DNA for the CDR3 is TGTGCCAGCAGCTACTTGGGACTAGTCTCCAATGAGCAGTTCTTC. Translated, it gives CASSYLGLVSNEQFF.

This chain connects TRBV5-1 to TRBJ1-3, with 8 bases lining up with TRBD1. The CDR3 consists of 15 residues. In germline, CDR1 is SGHRS, CDR2 YFSETQ. The J segment lost 3 bases and the V segment lost 4 bases, leaving 6 bases of the junction unmatched. CDR3 DNA: TGCGCCAGCAGCGCGGCAGGGGGCCTTGGAAACACCATATATTTT. Amino acid sequence: CASSAAGGLGNTIYF.

The chain has TRBV7-2 and TRBJ2-7, with no clear D. Germline CDR1 is SGHTA and CDR2 is FQGNSA. This CDR3 spans 14 amino acids. Trimming shortened V by 1 base and J by 0 bases, and 7 bases separated the two germline ends. The chain's CDR3 is CASSLGRPSYEQYF. As DNA, the CDR3 is TGTGCCAGCAGCTTAGGCAGGCCCTCCTACGAGCAGTACTTC.

This rearrangement joins TRBV12-3 or TRBV12-4 to TRBJ2-4; D gene ambiguous. This CDR3 has 11 residues. Trimming removed 5 bases at V and 7 bases at J, with 6 bases between. The CDR3 here is CASSLMNIQYF. For the CDR3, the DNA is TGTGCCAGCAGTCTAATGAACATTCAGTACTTC.

The chain joins TRBV2 to TRBJ1-1; D is unresolved. The CDR3 contains 15 residues. CDR1 and CDR2 (germline): SNHLY, FYNNEI. Trimming cost V 9 bases and J 4 bases, with 21 bases left between them. The chain's CDR3 is CARGGWEVYGTEAFF. Written as DNA, the CDR3 is TGTGCCAGAGGAGGGTGGGAAGTATACGGCACTGAAGCTTTCTTT.

Of note for this clone: At one end, the junction sequence differs from germline, possibly due to a read error. The J gene is TRBJ2-2, the V gene TRBV9; TRBD2 matches at 8 bases. In germline, CDR1 is SGDLS, CDR2 YYNGEE. The CDR3 runs 15 residues. CDR3 in amino acids: CASNVAGNLGGELFF. CDR3 bases: TGTGCCAGCAACGTAGCGGGGAACCTTGGCGGGGAGCTGTTTTTT.

J is TRBJ2-7 and V is TRBV5-1; 13 bases align to TRBD2. The CDR3 consists of 18 residues. The germline gives CDR1 SGHRS, CDR2 YFSETQ. V lost 1 base and J lost 2; bases outside the gene matches: 9. CDR3 amino acids: CASSLFRTSGGSTYEQYF. The CDR3 DNA reads as TGCGCCAGCAGCTTGTTCCGGACTAGCGGGGGTTCTACCTACGAGCAGTACTTC.

The V call is TRBV7-2, the J call TRBJ1-1, with 7 bases fitting TRBD1. In germline, CDR1 is SGHTA, CDR2 FQGNSA. After removal of 5 bases from V and 4 bases from J, the junction contained 19 bases not matched to a gene. This CDR3 contains 18 residues. CDR3 DNA sequence: TGTGCCAGCAGCCACAGATCCTTAACGACAGGGTGGGGCACTGAAGCTTTCTTT. Encoded protein: CASSHRSLTTGWGTEAFF.

The gene calls are TRBV12-3 or TRBV12-4 and TRBJ2-2; D gene unclear. V was cut by 7 bases and J by 2 bases, with 5 bases left in between. CDR3 length equals 12 residues. In DNA, the CDR3 is TGTGCCAGCAACGGTAACACCGGGGAGCTGTTTTTT. Translated, it gives CASNGNTGELFF.

The chain recombines TRBV19 with TRBJ1-6, with D possibly TRBD1 on 5 matching bases. V shed 5 bases and J shed 0 bases, with 11 bases lying between them. The germline gives CDR1 LNHDA, CDR2 SQIVND (reference sequence). The CDR3 sequence is 16 residues long. The DNA of the CDR3 is TGTGCCAGTAGTCGGGGGGGGAGCTCCTATAATTCACCCCTCCACTTT. Protein: CASSRGGSSYNSPLHF.

The rearrangement links TRBV7-2 to TRBJ2-1, with 9 bases lining up with TRBD1. V gave up 5 bases and J gave up 4 bases; unmatched junction bases: 6. Germline V gene sequence: CDR1 SGHTA, CDR2 FQGNSA. CDR3 length equals 15 residues. The CDR3 nucleotides read TGTGCCAGCAGCCCCGGGACAGGGCAATACAATGAGCAGTTCTTC. This codes for CASSPGTGQYNEQFF.

The gene calls are TRBV6-1 and TRBJ2-1; 9 nucleotides line up with TRBD1. Germline CDR1 is MNHNS and CDR2 is SASEGT. V lost 3 bases and J lost 5; bases outside the gene matches: 5. This CDR3 spans 15 amino acids. CDR3 protein: CASSEGDRENNEQFF. CDR3 in DNA: TGTGCCAGCAGTGAGGGGGACAGGGAGAACAATGAGCAGTTCTTC.

This chain links TRBV19 with TRBJ1-6, with 7 bases lining up with TRBD1. CDR1 is LNHDA, CDR2 SQIVND, per germline (reference sequence). CDR3 length equals 14 residues. Trimming at V came to 3 bases and at J to 8 bases, leaving 4 bases not matched to a gene. CDR3 DNA sequence: TGTGCCAGTAGTATTAAGGGGGCCGATTCACCCCTCCACTTT. Amino acid sequence: CASSIKGADSPLHF.

The CDR3 is CASSFGSGGRETQYF. DNA of the CDR3: TGTGCCAGCAGCTTCGGATCCGGGGGTCGAGAGACCCAGTACTTC. This chain uses TRBV7-9 with TRBJ2-5; possible D gene TRBD2, 6 bases. Germline CDR1 SEHNR, CDR2 FQNEAQ (reference sequence). The CDR3 contains 15 residues. The ends were cut back, 3 bases at V and 4 bases at J, with 15 bases in the middle.

V and J are TRBV2 and TRBJ1-5, with a possible D match to TRBD1 (6 bases). V was clipped by 5 bases and J by 2 bases, with 19 bases between them. Germline CDR1 and CDR2: SNHLY and FYNNEI. This CDR3 contains 17 residues. The CDR3 DNA sequence: TGTGCCAGCAGTCTACAACCACAGGGTGGGGGCAATCAGCCCCAGCATTTT. Its translation: CASSLQPQGGGNQPQHF.